This T cell receptor (beta chain) is drawn from a study of CD8 T cells in ankylosing spondylitis. General study points: Blood of patients with ankylosing spondylitis appeared to be characterized by a TCR beta motif of about eight highly homologous variants.

TCRdb reanalysed the 5' RACE reads using MiXCR and keeps one entry per CDR3 protein. The top ten clones hold under 0.6% of a sample with 700,000 to 850,000 distinct CDR3 sequences, over 9.5% of them seen once. To note about this clonotype: Its antigen is unknown.

Germline CDR1 reads MDHEN; CDR2 reads SYDVKM. This CDR3 has 14 amino acids. V lost 5 bases, J lost 7 bases, and 14 bases lay in between. The TCR sequence derives from a male donor with ankylosing spondylitis. Sequenced material: blood, either unsorted or a sorted T cell fraction (not recorded which). The chain has TRBV28 and TRBJ1-4; D might be TRBD1 (5 bases). The DNA of the CDR3 is TGTGCCAGCAGTATACCGGGACTCACTGAAAAACTGTTTTTT. Amino acids: CASSIPGLTEKLFF.